This T cell receptor beta chain comes out of a study of blood T cell repertoires in COVID-19. A few counts support this clone. Per the original methods: Researchers report that nucleated cell counts were estimated from reference gene primer amplification. TCRdb's table, derived via immunoSEQ multiplex PCR, lists solely in-frame clones and lacks some. Clone size and V and J calls were adopted from that table, with D and trimming inferred from the DNA. The sample lists 150,000 or so clones, about 77% occurring once. Trimming removed 4 bases from V and 2 bases from J; junction bases left unmatched: 7. In germline, CDR1 is MNHEY, CDR2 SVGEGT. The CDR3 sequence is 18 residues long.

The TCR was taken from a woman in her 50s with active or convalescent COVID-19. V and J are TRBV6-2 or TRBV6-3 and TRBJ2-2; TRBD2 agrees at 13 bases. The specimen sequenced was peripheral blood. The CDR3 bases are TGTGCCAGCAGTTTCGTAACTAGCGGGGGGGTCAACACCGGGGAGCTGTTTTTT. It yields the protein CASSFVTSGGVNTGELFF.